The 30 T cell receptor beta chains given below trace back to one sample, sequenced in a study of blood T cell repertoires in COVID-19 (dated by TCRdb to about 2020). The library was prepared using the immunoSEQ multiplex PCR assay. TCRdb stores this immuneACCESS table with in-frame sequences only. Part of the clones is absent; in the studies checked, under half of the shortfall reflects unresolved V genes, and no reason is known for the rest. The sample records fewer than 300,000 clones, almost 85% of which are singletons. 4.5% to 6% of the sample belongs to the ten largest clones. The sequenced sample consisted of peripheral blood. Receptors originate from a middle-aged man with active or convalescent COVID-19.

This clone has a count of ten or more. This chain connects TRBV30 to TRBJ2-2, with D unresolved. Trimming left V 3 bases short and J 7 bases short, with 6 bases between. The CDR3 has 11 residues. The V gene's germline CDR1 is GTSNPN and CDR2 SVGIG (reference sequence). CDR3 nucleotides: TGTGCCTGGAGAGCGAACGGGGAGCTGTTTTTT. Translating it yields CAWRANGELFF.

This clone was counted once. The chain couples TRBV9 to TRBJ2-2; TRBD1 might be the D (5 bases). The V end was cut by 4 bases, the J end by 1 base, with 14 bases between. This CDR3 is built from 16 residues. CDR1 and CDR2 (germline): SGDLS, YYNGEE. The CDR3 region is CASSYEAQVNTGELFF. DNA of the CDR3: TGTGCCAGCAGCTACGAGGCACAGGTGAACACCGGGGAGCTGTTTTTT.

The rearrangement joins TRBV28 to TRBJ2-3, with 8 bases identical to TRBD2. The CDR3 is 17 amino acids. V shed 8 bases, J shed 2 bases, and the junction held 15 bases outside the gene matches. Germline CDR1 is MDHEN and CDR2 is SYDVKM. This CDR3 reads CASLMGGASGHTDTQYF. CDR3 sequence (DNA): TGTGCCAGCCTTATGGGGGGAGCTAGCGGGCACACAGATACGCAGTATTTT. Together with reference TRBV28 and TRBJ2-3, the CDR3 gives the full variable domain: DVKVTQSSRYLVKRTGEKVFLECVQDMDHENMFWYRQDPGLGLRLIYFSYDVKMKEKGDIPEGYSVSREKKERFSLILESASTNQTSMYLCASLMGGASGHTDTQYFGPGTRLTVL.

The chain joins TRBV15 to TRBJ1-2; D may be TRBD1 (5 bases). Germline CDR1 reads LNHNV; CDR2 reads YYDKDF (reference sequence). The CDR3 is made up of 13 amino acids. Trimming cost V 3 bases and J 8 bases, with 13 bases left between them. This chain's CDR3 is CATSRGDLSGYTF. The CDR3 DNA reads TGTGCCACCAGCAGGGGGGACTTGAGCGGCTACACCTTC.

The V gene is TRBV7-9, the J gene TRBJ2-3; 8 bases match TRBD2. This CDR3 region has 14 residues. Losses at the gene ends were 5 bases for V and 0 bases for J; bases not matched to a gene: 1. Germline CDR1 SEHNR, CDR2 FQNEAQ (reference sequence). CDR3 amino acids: CASSREGSTDTQYF. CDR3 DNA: TGTGCCAGCAGCCGGGAGGGGAGCACAGATACGCAGTATTTT.

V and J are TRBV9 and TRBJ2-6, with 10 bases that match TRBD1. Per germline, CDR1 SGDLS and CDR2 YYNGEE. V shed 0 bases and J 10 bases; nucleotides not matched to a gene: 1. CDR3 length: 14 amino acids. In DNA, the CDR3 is TGTGCCAGCAGCGTAGGGACAGGGGGGAACGTCCTGACTTTC. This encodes CASSVGTGGNVLTF. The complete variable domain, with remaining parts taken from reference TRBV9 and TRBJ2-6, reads DSGVTQTPKHLITATGQRVTLRCSPRSGDLSVYWYQQSLDQGLQFLIQYYNGEERAKGNILERFSAQQFPDLHSELNLSSLELGDSALYFCASSVGTGGNVLTFGAGSRLTVL.

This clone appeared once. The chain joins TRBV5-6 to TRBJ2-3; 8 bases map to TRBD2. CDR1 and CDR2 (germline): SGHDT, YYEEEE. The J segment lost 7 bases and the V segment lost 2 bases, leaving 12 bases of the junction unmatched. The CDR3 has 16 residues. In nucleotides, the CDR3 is TGTGCCAGCAGCTTCCAGCGGGAGATGGCTGTGAATACGCAGTATTTT. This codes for CASSFQREMAVNTQYF.

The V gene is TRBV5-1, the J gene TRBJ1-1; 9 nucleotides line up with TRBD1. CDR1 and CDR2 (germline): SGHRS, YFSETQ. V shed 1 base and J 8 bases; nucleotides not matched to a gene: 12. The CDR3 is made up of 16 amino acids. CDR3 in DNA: TGCGCCAGCAGCTTGAGTTCCCCGGGACAGGGTCAAGAAGCTTTCTTT. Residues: CASSLSSPGQGQEAFF. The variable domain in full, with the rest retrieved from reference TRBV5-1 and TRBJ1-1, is KAGVTQTPRYLIKTRGQQVTLSCSPISGHRSVSWYQQTPGQGLQFLFEYFSETQRNKGNFPGRFSGRQFSNSRSEMNVSTLELGDSALYLCASSLSSPGQGQEAFFGQGTRLTVV.

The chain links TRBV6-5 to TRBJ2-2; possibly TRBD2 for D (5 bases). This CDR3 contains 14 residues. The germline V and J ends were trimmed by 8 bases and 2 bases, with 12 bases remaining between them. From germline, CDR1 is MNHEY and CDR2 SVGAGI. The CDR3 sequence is CASGEIINTGELFF. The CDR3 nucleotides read TGTGCCAGCGGGGAGATTATTAACACCGGGGAGCTGTTTTTT.

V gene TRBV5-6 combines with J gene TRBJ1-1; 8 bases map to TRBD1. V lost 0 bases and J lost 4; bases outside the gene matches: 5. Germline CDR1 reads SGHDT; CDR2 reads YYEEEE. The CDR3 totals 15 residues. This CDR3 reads CASSLGSTGVTEAFF. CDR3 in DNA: TGTGCCAGCAGCTTGGGGTCGACAGGGGTCACTGAAGCTTTCTTT.

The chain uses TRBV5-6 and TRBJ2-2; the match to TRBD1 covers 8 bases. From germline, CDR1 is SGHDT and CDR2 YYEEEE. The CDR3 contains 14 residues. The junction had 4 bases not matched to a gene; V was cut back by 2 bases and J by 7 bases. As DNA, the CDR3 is TGTGCCAGCAGCTTTGGGACAGGTGGCGGGGAGCTGTTTTTT. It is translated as CASSFGTGGGELFF.

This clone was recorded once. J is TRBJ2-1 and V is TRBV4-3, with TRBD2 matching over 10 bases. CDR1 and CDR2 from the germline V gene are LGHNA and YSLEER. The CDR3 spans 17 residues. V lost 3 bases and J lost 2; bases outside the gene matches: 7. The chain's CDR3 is CASSQILAGEAYNEQFF. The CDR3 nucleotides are TGCGCCAGCAGCCAGATTCTAGCGGGAGAGGCCTACAATGAGCAGTTCTTC.

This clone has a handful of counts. CDR3 amino acids: CATSSGQTLQPQHF. In nucleotides, the CDR3 is TGTGCCACCAGCAGCGGACAGACCCTCCAGCCCCAGCATTTT. The rearrangement uses TRBV15 and TRBJ1-5, with D possibly matching TRBD1 (6 bases). The CDR3 totals 14 residues. The germline gives CDR1 LNHNV, CDR2 YYDKDF (reference sequence). The ends were cut back, 3 bases at V and 7 bases at J, with 13 bases in the middle. Full variable domain (remainder filled in from reference TRBV15 and TRBJ1-5): DAMVIQNPRYQVTQFGKPVTLSCSQTLNHNVMYWYQQKSSQAPKLLFHYYDKDFNNEADTPDNFQSRRPNTSFCFLDIRSPGLGDTAMYLCATSSGQTLQPQHFGDGTRLSIL.

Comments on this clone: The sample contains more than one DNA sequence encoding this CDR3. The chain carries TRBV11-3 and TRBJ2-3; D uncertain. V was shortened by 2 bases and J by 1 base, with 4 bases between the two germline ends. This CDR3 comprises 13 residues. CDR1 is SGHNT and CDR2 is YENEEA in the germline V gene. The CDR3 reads CASSLSGTDTQYF. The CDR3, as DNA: TGTGCCAGCAGCTTAAGCGGCACAGATACGCAGTATTTT.

The CDR3 is CASRKQGVAKNIQYF. The CDR3 DNA reads as TGTGCCAGCAGAAAACAGGGTGTAGCCAAAAACATTCAGTACTTC. The rearrangement uses TRBV28 and TRBJ2-4; TRBD1 might be the D (6 bases). Germline-derived CDR1 and CDR2 are MDHEN and SYDVKM. The CDR3 runs 15 residues. V was shortened by 6 bases and J by 0 bases, with 12 bases between the two germline ends.

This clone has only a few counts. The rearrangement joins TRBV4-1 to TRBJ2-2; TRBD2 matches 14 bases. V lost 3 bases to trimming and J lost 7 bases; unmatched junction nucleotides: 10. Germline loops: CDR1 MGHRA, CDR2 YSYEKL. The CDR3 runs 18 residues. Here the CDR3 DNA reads TGCGCCAGCAGCCAGGCGGGACTAGCGGGAGCTCTTAACGGGGAGCTGTTTTTT. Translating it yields CASSQAGLAGALNGELFF.

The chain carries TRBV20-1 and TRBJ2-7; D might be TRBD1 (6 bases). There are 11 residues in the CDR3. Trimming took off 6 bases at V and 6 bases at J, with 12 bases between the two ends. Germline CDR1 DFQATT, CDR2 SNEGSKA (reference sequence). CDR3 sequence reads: CSAQTGPEQYF. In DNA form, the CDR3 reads TGCAGTGCCCAGACAGGCCCCGAGCAGTACTTC.

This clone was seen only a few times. The DNA of the CDR3 is TGTGCCAGCAGCTGGACTCCCACCGGGGAGCTGTTTTTT. Translated, it gives CASSWTPTGELFF. The chain carries TRBV7-3 and TRBJ2-2; the D gene is possibly TRBD2 (5 bases). The CDR3 loop spans 13 amino acids. Germline assignment: CDR1 SGHTA and CDR2 FQGTGA. V was cut by 4 bases and J by 4 bases, with 7 bases left in between.

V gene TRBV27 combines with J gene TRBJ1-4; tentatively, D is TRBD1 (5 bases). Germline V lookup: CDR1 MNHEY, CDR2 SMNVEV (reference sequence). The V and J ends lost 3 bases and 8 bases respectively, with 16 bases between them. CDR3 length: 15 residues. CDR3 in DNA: TGTGCCAGCAGTTTGTCGGGTGGGGCGAGGGAAAAACTGTTTTTT. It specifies CASSLSGGAREKLFF.

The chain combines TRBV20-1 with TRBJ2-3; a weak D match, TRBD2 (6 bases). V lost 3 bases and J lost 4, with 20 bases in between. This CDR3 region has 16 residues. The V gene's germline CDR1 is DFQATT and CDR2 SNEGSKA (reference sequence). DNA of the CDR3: TGCAGTGCTAGTAAGGGAGGAAGGGGAGGACCAGATACGCAGTATTTT. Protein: CSASKGGRGGPDTQYF.

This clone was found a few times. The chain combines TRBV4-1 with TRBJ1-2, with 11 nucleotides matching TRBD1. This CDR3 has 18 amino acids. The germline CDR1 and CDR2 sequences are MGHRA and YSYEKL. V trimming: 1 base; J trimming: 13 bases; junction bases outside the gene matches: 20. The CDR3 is CASSQVPRTGGRMSWSTF. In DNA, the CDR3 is TGCGCCAGCAGCCAAGTCCCCCGGACAGGGGGCAGAATGTCCTGGAGCACCTTC.

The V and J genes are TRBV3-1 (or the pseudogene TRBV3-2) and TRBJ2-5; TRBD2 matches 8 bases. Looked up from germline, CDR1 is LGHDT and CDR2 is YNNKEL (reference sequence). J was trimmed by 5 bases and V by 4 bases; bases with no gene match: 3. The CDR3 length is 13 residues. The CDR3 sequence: CASSLSGIETQYF. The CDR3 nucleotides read TGTGCCAGCAGCCTTAGCGGGATCGAGACCCAGTACTTC.

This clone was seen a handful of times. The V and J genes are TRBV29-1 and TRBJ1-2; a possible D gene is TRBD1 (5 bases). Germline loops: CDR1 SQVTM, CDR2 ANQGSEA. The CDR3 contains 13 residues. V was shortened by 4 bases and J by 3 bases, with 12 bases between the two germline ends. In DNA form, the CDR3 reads TGCAGCGTTGGACTCCGGGGGGACTATGGCTACACCTTC. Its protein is CSVGLRGDYGYTF.

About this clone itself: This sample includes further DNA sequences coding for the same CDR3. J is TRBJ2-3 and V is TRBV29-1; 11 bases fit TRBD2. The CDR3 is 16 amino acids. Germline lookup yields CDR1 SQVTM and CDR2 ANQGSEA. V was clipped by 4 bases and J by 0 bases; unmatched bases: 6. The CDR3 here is CSVAGTSGSSTDTQYF. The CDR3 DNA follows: TGCAGCGTTGCCGGGACTAGCGGCTCTAGCACAGATACGCAGTATTTT.

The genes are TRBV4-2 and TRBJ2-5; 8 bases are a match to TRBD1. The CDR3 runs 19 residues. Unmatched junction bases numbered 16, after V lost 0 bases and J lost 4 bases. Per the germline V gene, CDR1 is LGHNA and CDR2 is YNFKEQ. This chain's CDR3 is CASSQDRGFADREGETQYF. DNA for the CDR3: TGTGCCAGCAGCCAAGATAGGGGTTTCGCGGACAGGGAAGGAGAGACCCAGTACTTC.

The CDR3 bases are TGTGCCAGCAGCCTACAGGGGGCTTCCTACGAGCAGTACTTC. As protein: CASSLQGASYEQYF. V usage is TRBV7-8 and J usage is TRBJ2-7, with 9 bases aligning to TRBD1. V was clipped by 5 bases and J by 1 base; unmatched bases: 3. The germline CDR1 and CDR2 sequences are SGHVS and FQNEAQ. CDR3 length equals 14 residues.

CDR3 nucleotides: TGTGCCTACGCTCCCCCTACAGGGGGCGCGGGCGGCTACACCTTC. The encoded protein is CAYAPPTGGAGGYTF. The V gene is TRBV30, the J gene TRBJ1-2; TRBD1 matches at 9 bases. V shed 7 bases, J shed 8 bases, and the junction held 17 bases outside the gene matches. This CDR3 is built from 15 residues. Germline lookup yields CDR1 GTSNPN and CDR2 SVGIG (reference sequence).

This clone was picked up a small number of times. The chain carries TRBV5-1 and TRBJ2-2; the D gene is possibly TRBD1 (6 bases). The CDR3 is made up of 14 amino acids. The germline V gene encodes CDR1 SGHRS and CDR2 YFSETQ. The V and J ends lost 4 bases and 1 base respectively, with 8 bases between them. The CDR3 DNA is TGCGCCAGCAGCATGGGACAGAACACCGGGGAGCTGTTTTTT. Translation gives CASSMGQNTGELFF.

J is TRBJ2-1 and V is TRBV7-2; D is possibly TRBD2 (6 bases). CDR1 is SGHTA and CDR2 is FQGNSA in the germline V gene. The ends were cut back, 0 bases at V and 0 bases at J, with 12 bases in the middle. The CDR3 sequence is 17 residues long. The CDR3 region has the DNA TGTGCCAGCAGCTTAGCGGTCGGGAGAAGCTCCTACAATGAGCAGTTCTTC. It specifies CASSLAVGRSSYNEQFF.

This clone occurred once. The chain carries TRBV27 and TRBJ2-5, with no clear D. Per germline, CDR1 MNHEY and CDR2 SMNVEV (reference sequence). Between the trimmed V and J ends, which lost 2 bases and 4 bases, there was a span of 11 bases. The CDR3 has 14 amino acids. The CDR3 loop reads CASSLGVKRETQYF. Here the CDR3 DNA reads TGTGCCAGCAGTTTAGGAGTAAAAAGAGAGACCCAGTACTTC.